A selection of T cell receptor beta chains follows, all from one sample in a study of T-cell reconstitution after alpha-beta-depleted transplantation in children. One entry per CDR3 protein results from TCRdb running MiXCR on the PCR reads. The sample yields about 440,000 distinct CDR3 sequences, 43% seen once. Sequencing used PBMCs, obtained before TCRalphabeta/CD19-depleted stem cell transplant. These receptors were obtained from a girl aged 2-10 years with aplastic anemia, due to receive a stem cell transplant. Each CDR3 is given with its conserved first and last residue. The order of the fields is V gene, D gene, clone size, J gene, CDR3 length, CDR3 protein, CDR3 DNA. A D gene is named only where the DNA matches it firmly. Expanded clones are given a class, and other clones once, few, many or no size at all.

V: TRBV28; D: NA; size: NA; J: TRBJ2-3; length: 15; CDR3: CASSVTGHGTDTQYF; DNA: TGTGCCAGCAGCGTCACAGGGCATGGCACAGATACGCAGTATTTT
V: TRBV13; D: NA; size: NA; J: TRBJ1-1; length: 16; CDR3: CASSHGGVSMNTEAFF; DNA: TGTGCCAGCAGCCACGGCGGAGTGAGTATGAACACTGAAGCTTTCTTT
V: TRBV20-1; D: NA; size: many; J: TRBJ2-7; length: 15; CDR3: CSASPRGRSWDEQYF; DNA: TGCAGTGCTAGCCCCCGGGGTCGTTCTTGGGACGAGCAGTACTTC
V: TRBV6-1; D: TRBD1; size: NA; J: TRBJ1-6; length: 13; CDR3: CASSRDSVSPLHF; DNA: TGTGCCAGCAGCCGGGACAGCGTTTCACCCCTCCACTTT
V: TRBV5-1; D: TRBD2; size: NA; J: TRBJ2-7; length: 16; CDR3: CASSPSASGGLYEQYF; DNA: TGCGCCAGCAGCCCCTCCGCTAGCGGGGGTCTCTACGAGCAGTACTTC
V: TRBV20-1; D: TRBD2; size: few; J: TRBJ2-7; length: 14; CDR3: CSAAQGSGGTEQYF; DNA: TGCAGTGCCGCGCAGGGAAGCGGGGGGACTGAGCAGTACTTC
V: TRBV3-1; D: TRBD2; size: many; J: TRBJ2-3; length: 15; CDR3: CASSQSSGNTDTQYF; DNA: TGTGCCAGCAGCCAGTCTAGCGGGAATACAGATACGCAGTATTTT
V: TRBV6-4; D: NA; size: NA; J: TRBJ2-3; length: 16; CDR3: CASSDVPGLGADTQYF; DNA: TGTGCCAGCAGTGACGTGCCGGGGTTGGGGGCAGATACGCAGTATTTT
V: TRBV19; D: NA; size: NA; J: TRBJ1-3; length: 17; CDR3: CASRNLGGLSSGNTIYF; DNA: TGTGCCAGTAGAAATCTTGGCGGGCTGAGCTCTGGAAACACCATATATTTT
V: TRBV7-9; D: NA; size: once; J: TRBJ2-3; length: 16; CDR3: CASSPRDGRGTDTQYF; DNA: TGTGCCAGCAGCCCGAGGGACGGACGAGGAACAGATACGCAGTATTTT
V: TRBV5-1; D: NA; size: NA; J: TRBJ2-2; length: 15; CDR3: CASRAGTADTGELFF; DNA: TGCGCCAGCCGAGCAGGAACAGCCGACACCGGGGAGCTGTTTTTT
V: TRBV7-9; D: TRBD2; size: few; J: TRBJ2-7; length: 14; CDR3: CASSFREGIYEQYF; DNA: TGTGCCAGCAGCTTTCGGGAGGGAATCTACGAGCAGTACTTC
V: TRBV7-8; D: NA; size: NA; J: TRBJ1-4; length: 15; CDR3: CASSLVSAVNEKLFF; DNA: TGTGCCAGCAGCTTAGTCTCGGCGGTGAATGAAAAACTGTTTTTT
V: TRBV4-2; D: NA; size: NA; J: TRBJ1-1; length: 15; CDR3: CASSQEAGMNTEAFF; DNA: TGTGCCAGCAGCCAAGAAGCAGGGATGAACACTGAAGCTTTCTTT
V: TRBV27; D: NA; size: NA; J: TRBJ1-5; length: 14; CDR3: CASSYGQWDQPQHF; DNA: TGTGCCAGCAGTTATGGGCAGTGGGATCAGCCCCAGCATTTT
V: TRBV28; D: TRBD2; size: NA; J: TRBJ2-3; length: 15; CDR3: CASSLERGPTNTQYF; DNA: TGTGCCAGCAGTTTAGAGCGGGGACCCACAAATACGCAGTATTTT
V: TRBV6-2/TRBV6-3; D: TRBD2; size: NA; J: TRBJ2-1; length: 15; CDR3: CASSPRGTSYNEQFF; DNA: TGTGCCAGCAGTCCGCGGGGGACCTCCTACAATGAGCAGTTCTTC
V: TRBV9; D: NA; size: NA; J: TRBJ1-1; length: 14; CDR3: CASSVDGGGTEAFF; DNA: TGTGCCAGCAGCGTAGACGGGGGCGGAACTGAAGCTTTCTTT
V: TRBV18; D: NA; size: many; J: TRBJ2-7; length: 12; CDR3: CASSPDAYEQYF; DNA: TGTGCCAGCTCACCAGATGCCTACGAGCAGTACTTC
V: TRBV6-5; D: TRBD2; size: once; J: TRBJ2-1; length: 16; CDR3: CASSYSRLAGGNKQFF; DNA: TGTGCCAGCAGTTACTCGAGACTAGCGGGAGGGAATAAGCAGTTCTTC
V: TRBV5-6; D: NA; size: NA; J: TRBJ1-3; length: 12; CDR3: CATTGEGNTIYF; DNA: TGTGCCACCACCGGTGAGGGAAACACCATATATTTT
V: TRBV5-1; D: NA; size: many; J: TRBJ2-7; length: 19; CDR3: CASYLEFPGHPPISYEQYF; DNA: TGCGCCAGCTACCTTGAATTTCCGGGACACCCTCCGATCTCCTACGAGCAGTACTTC
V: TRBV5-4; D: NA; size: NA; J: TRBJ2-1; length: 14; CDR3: CASSLVGDPNEQFF; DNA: TGTGCCAGCAGCTTGGTGGGGGACCCAAATGAGCAGTTCTTC
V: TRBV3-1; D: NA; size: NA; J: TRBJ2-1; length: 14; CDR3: CASSQDLDSNEQFF; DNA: TGTGCCAGCAGCCAAGATTTGGACTCTAATGAGCAGTTCTTC
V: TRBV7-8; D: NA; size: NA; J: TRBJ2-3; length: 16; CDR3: CASSWTATSLTDTQYF; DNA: TGTGCCAGCAGCTGGACGGCAACTAGCCTCACAGATACGCAGTATTTT
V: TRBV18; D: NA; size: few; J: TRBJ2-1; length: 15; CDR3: CASSPEGISYNEQFF; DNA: TGTGCCAGCTCACCCGAGGGGATCTCCTACAATGAGCAGTTCTTC
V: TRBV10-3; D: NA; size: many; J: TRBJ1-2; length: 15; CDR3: CAISESKLGNYGYTF; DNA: TGTGCCATCAGTGAGTCGAAGCTTGGTAACTATGGCTACACCTTC
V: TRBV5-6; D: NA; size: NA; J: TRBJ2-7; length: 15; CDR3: CASSPLPTGMNEQYF; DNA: TGTGCCAGCAGCCCTCTTCCGACCGGGATGAACGAGCAGTACTTC
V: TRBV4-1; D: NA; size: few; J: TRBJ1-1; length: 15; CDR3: CASSQDRGMNTEAFF; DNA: TGCGCCAGCAGCCAAGACAGGGGAATGAACACTGAAGCTTTCTTT
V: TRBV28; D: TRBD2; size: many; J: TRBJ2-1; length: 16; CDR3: CASEDGRAIRYNEQFF; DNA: TGTGCCAGCGAGGACGGGAGGGCCATCCGGTACAATGAGCAGTTCTTC
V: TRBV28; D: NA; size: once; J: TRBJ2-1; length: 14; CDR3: CASLRAHAYNEQFF; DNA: TGTGCCAGCCTCCGGGCCCATGCCTACAATGAGCAGTTCTTC
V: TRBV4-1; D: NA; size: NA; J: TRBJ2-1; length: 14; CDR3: CASSKGGGTNEQFF; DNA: TGCGCCAGCAGCAAGGGCGGAGGTACCAATGAGCAGTTCTTC
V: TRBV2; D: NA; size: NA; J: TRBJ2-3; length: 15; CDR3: CASLRLGGRPDTQYF; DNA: TGTGCCAGCCTCCGCCTGGGGGGCCGACCAGATACGCAGTATTTT
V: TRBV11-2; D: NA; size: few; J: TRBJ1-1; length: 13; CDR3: CASSLDMGHRAFF; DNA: TGTGCCAGCAGCTTAGATATGGGGCATAGAGCTTTCTTT
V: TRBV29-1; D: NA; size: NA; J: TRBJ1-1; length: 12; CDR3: CSVEPGDTEAFF; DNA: TGCAGCGTTGAACCAGGGGACACTGAAGCTTTCTTT
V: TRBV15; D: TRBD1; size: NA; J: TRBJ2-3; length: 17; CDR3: CATSTVTGGYSTDTQYF; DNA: TGTGCCACCAGCACCGTGACAGGGGGCTATTCCACAGATACGCAGTATTTT
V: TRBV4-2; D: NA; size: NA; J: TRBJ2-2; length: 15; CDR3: CASSQGGTNTGELFF; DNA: TGTGCCAGCAGCCAAGGGGGTACGAACACCGGGGAGCTGTTTTTT
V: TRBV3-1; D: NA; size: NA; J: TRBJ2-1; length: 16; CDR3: CASSQDGARTYNEQFF; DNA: TGTGCCAGCAGCCAAGATGGAGCGAGAACCTACAATGAGCAGTTCTTC
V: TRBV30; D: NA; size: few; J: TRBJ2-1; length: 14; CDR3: CAWSVSGTEDEQFF; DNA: TGTGCCTGGAGTGTATCGGGTACAGAAGATGAGCAGTTCTTC
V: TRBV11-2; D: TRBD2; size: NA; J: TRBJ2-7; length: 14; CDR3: CASSLSGSKYEQYF; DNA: TGTGCCAGCAGCCTAAGCGGGAGCAAGTACGAGCAGTACTTC
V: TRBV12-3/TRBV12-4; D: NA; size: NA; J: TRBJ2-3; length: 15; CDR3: CASSPSEEGPDTQYF; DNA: TGTGCCAGCAGTCCTTCCGAAGAGGGCCCAGATACGCAGTATTTT
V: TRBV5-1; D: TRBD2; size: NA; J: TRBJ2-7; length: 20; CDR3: CASSQGQGAGYGTSGYEQYF; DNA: TGCGCCAGCAGCCAGGGACAGGGAGCCGGATACGGGACTAGCGGCTACGAGCAGTACTTC
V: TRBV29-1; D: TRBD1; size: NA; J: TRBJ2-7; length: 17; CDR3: CSVEDLGDGTVKYEQYF; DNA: TGCAGCGTTGAAGATTTGGGGGACGGGACAGTCAAATACGAGCAGTACTTC
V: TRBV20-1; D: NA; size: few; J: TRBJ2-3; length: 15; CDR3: CSARDLVLVTDTQYF; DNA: TGCAGTGCTAGAGATCTCGTACTAGTAACAGATACGCAGTATTTT
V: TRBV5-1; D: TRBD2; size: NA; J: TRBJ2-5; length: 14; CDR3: CASSIWTSGKTQYF; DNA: TGCGCCAGCAGCATTTGGACTAGCGGGAAGACCCAGTACTTC
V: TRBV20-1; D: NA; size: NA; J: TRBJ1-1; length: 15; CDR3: CSARDLGGGFTEAFF; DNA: TGCAGTGCTAGAGATCTCGGGGGAGGCTTCACTGAAGCTTTCTTT